Shown below are 9 T cell receptor beta chains from a single sample sequenced in a study of CD8 T cells in ankylosing spondylitis. TCRdb re-called the 5' RACE reads with MiXCR, one entry per CDR3 protein. In the table there are 180,000 or so distinct CDR3 sequences, approximately 10% of which are singletons. Sequences were obtained from blood, either unsorted or a sorted T cell fraction (not recorded which). Source of these receptors: a male donor with ankylosing spondylitis or in good health (not recorded which).

There are many counts of this clonotype. The chain couples TRBV27 to TRBJ1-2; no definite D call. V was cut by 6 bases and J by 5 bases, with 13 bases left in between. The CDR3 runs 13 residues. Germline loops: CDR1 MNHEY, CDR2 SMNVEV (reference sequence). The CDR3 DNA sequence: TGTGCCAGCAGCCTAACCTCTGCTTATGGCTACACCTTC. It specifies CASSLTSAYGYTF.

The sample holds a few counts of this clonotype. CDR3 sequence reads: CASSPPGTQESYTF. DNA for the CDR3: TGTGCCAGCAGTCCCCCTGGGACTCAGGAGAGCTACACCTTC. This chain links TRBV28 with TRBJ1-2, with D possibly matching TRBD1 (5 bases). The ends were cut back, 5 bases at V and 9 bases at J, with 19 bases in the middle. This CDR3 contains 14 residues. Per the germline V gene, CDR1 is MDHEN and CDR2 is SYDVKM.

This clonotype was detected many times. V and J are TRBV3-1 and TRBJ1-4, with a tentative D call TRBD1 (5 bases). Trimming took 4 bases from V and 15 from J, leaving 21 bases between them. Per germline, CDR1 LGHDT and CDR2 YNNKEL (reference sequence). CDR3 length: 14 amino acids. The CDR3 loop reads CASSPPTRGGRVFF. CDR3 in DNA: TGTGCCAGCAGCCCCCCGACGAGGGGAGGGCGCGTGTTTTTT.

This clonotype was seen at least ten times. CDR3 nucleotides: TGTGCCAGCAGTTCGACAGTTACAGATACGCAGTATTTT. The encoded protein is CASSSTVTDTQYF. V is TRBV6-5 and J is TRBJ2-3, with D perhaps TRBD1 (5 bases). This CDR3 has 13 residues. CDR1 is MNHEY and CDR2 is SVGAGI in the germline V gene. V lost 4 bases and J lost 3, with 8 bases in between.

This clonotype was counted between two and nine times. The rearrangement joins TRBV12-3 or TRBV12-4 to TRBJ1-1, with 12 bases identical to TRBD1. The CDR3 is 16 residues long. Trimming cost V 4 bases and J 9 bases; bases outside gene matches: 12. The CDR3 coding sequence is TGTGCCAGCAGTTCCTCACCGGGACAGGGGGCTCGGAAAGCTTTCTTT. This codes for CASSSSPGQGARKAFF.

Only a few counts were recorded for this clonotype. V is TRBV7-2 and J is TRBJ1-5; D unresolved. Germline lookup yields CDR1 SGHTA and CDR2 FQGNSA. Trimming took 5 bases from V and 3 from J, leaving 8 bases between them. The CDR3 runs to 13 residues. This CDR3 is CASSPRTNQPQHF. The CDR3 coding sequence is TGTGCCAGCAGCCCTCGGACCAATCAGCCCCAGCATTTT.

There are many counts of this clonotype. This chain links TRBV27 with TRBJ1-2; a weak D match, TRBD1 (5 bases). Germline lookup yields CDR1 MNHEY and CDR2 SMNVEV (reference sequence). Between the trimmed V and J ends, which lost 3 bases and 3 bases, there was a span of 11 bases. The CDR3 spans 14 residues. CDR3 nucleotide sequence: TGTGCCAGCAGTTTTCAACGGGGGTACTATGGCTACACCTTC. Encoded protein: CASSFQRGYYGYTF.

This clonotype has at least ten counts. The chain combines TRBV15 with TRBJ1-5; 10 bases agree with TRBD1. The CDR3 totals 14 residues. The V segment lost 5 bases and the J segment 5 bases; nucleotides outside the gene matches: 3. Germline V gene sequence: CDR1 LNHNV, CDR2 YYDKDF (reference sequence). The CDR3 DNA follows: TGTGCCACCAGCGGTGGACAGGGGGATCAGCCCCAGCATTTT. Its translation is CATSGGQGDQPQHF.

This clonotype was seen a few times. CDR3: CASSKRTSGTRQTNNSYNEQFF. CDR3 DNA: TGTGCCAGCAGCAAAAGGACTAGCGGGACCAGACAAACGAACAACTCCTACAATGAGCAGTTCTTC. The chain combines TRBV21-1 with TRBJ2-1; no check of the table's D call, TRBD2, against the DNA was made. TRBV21-1 corresponds to a pseudogene. The CDR3 spans 22 residues.